One sample yielded the 21 T cell receptor beta chains listed below, sequenced in a study of blood T cell repertoires in COVID-19. The data were produced by immunoSEQ multiplex PCR, yet TCRdb's version contains in-frame clones alone and is incomplete. The repertoire holds over 300,000 clones, with roughly 88% as singletons. Sequenced sample: PBMCs or T cells enriched from blood (not recorded which). All receptors come from a woman in her 30s with acute COVID-19.

The chain employs TRBV7-2 and TRBJ1-6; possible D gene TRBD1, 5 bases. Per the germline V gene, CDR1 is SGHTA and CDR2 is FQGNSA. V lost 3 bases, J lost 11 bases, and 11 bases lay in between. The CDR3 consists of 13 residues. CDR3 sequence reads: CASSFNRFTPLHF. The CDR3 nucleotides are TGTGCCAGCAGCTTTAACAGGTTCACACCCCTCCACTTT.

The chain recombines TRBV19 with TRBJ2-3; possible D gene TRBD2, 6 bases. CDR3 size: 14 residues. V lost 1 base and J 1 base, leaving 6 bases between the germline ends. CDR1 and CDR2 from the germline V gene are LNHDA and SQIVND (reference sequence). CDR3 amino acids: CASSIAGGTDTQYF. In DNA, the CDR3 is TGTGCCAGTAGTATAGCGGGGGGCACAGATACGCAGTATTTT.

As DNA, the CDR3 is TGTGCCAGCTCACCAACGGGACAGGGAAGTCAGGAGCAGTACTTC. Amino acids: CASSPTGQGSQEQYF. The gene calls are TRBV18 and TRBJ2-7; 9 bases agree with TRBD1. This CDR3 has 15 residues. The V segment lost 2 bases and the J segment 7 bases; nucleotides outside the gene matches: 9. The germline V gene has CDR1 KGHSH and CDR2 LQKENI. Filled out from reference TRBV18 and TRBJ2-7, the complete variable domain reads NAGVMQNPRHLVRRRGQEARLRCSPMKGHSHVYWYRQLPEEGLKFMVYLQKENIIDESGMPKERFSAEFPKEGPSILRIQQVVRGDSAAYFCASSPTGQGSQEQYFGPGTRLTVT.

This clone appeared a single time. The CDR3 sequence is CASSIRLTGIDTQYF. The CDR3 nucleotides are TGTGCCAGTAGTATTCGGTTAACAGGGATAGATACGCAGTATTTT. This sequence joins TRBV19 and TRBJ2-3; tentative D call: TRBD1 (6 bases). CDR3 length equals 15 residues. CDR1 LNHDA and CDR2 SQIVND come from the germline V gene (reference sequence). The germline V and J ends were trimmed by 3 bases and 5 bases, with 15 bases remaining between them.

This clone was counted once. The gene calls are TRBV5-1 and TRBJ2-7; D possibly corresponds to TRBD2 (5 bases). The CDR3 length is 14 residues. Trimming stripped 0 bases from V and 1 base from J, with 8 bases between. The germline V gene encodes CDR1 SGHRS and CDR2 YFSETQ. This CDR3 is CASSLVGSSYEQYF. DNA of the CDR3: TGCGCCAGCAGCTTGGTAGGGAGTTCCTACGAGCAGTACTTC.

The V and J genes are TRBV20-1 and TRBJ2-4; 7 nucleotides align to TRBD2. V was clipped by 3 bases and J by 7 bases; unmatched bases: 6. The germline CDR1 and CDR2 sequences are DFQATT and SNEGSKA (reference sequence). The CDR3 consists of 13 residues. The CDR3 DNA follows: TGCAGTGCTAGTCGGAGGGGAGGGAACATTCAGTACTTC. It codes for CSASRRGGNIQYF.

This clone was recorded once. The CDR3: CASSLRMGAGGYGYTF. The CDR3 DNA follows: TGTGCCAGCAGTTTAAGGATGGGAGCAGGAGGCTATGGCTACACCTTC. V usage is TRBV27 and J usage is TRBJ1-2; no reliable D call. The CDR3 runs 16 residues. Germline CDR1 reads MNHEY; CDR2 reads SMNVEV (reference sequence). Trimming took off 2 bases at V and 4 bases at J, with 17 bases between the two ends.

This rearrangement joins TRBV12-1 to TRBJ2-7; the table assigns TRBD2, which was not confirmed against the DNA. TRBV12-1 is annotated as a pseudogene. CDR3 size: 18 residues. The CDR3 here is CSSSFVGLAGGSSYEQYF. In DNA form, the CDR3 reads TGTTCCAGCAGCTTTGTCGGACTAGCGGGGGGCTCTTCTTACGAGCAGTACTTC.

The chain is built from TRBV10-3 and TRBJ1-3, with D possibly TRBD1 on 5 matching bases. CDR3 length equals 14 residues. Trimming removed 6 bases at V and 0 bases at J, with 9 bases between. The germline V gene encodes CDR1 ENHRY and CDR2 SYGVKD. The CDR3 loop reads CAIRDISSGNTIYF. CDR3 bases: TGTGCCATCAGGGACATCAGCTCTGGAAACACCATATATTTT.

The gene calls are TRBV7-2 and TRBJ1-1; D unclear. Per the germline V gene, CDR1 is SGHTA and CDR2 is FQGNSA. V was pared by 4 bases and J by 7 bases, with 13 bases between. The CDR3 sequence is 13 residues long. CDR3 DNA sequence: TGTGCCAGCAGCTCAACTTCCGGGAGTGAAGCTTTCTTT. Protein product: CASSSTSGSEAFF. Drawing the rest from reference TRBV7-2 and TRBJ1-1, the complete variable domain is GAGVSQSPSNKVTEKGKDVELRCDPISGHTALYWYRQSLGQGLEFLIYFQGNSAPDKSGLPSDRFSAERTGGSVSTLTIQRTQQEDSAVYLCASSSTSGSEAFFGQGTRLTVV.

On this clone itself: At the DNA level, this CDR3 is encoded by other sequences in the same sample as well. This chain links TRBV6-5 with TRBJ1-1; the D gene is possibly TRBD1 (6 bases). The CDR3 runs to 12 residues. Germline values: CDR1 MNHEY, CDR2 SVGAGI. Trimming took off 0 bases at V and 7 bases at J, with 6 bases between the two ends. The CDR3 loop is CASSYSTGEAFF. As DNA, the CDR3 is TGTGCCAGCAGTTACTCGACAGGTGAAGCTTTCTTT.

This clone was seen only once. The chain joins TRBV6-5 to TRBJ1-2; D may be TRBD1 (5 bases). The V end was cut by 8 bases, the J end by 4 bases, with 11 bases between. The CDR3 sequence is 12 residues long. Per germline, CDR1 MNHEY and CDR2 SVGAGI. CDR3 bases: TGTGCCAGCCTGACAGCCCTCTATGGCTACACCTTC. Translation gives CASLTALYGYTF.

The chain uses TRBV2 and TRBJ2-2; 9 bases are a match to TRBD1. Per the germline V gene, CDR1 is SNHLY and CDR2 is FYNNEI. V was clipped by 5 bases and J by 4 bases; unmatched bases: 11. This CDR3 is built from 17 residues. The CDR3: CASSPLQGAPSTGELFF. CDR3 nucleotide sequence: TGTGCCAGCAGTCCCCTACAGGGGGCGCCGAGCACCGGGGAGCTGTTTTTT.

The chain uses TRBV18 and TRBJ1-2; 7 bases fit TRBD1. V shed 3 bases and J 7 bases; nucleotides not matched to a gene: 8. CDR3 length: 14 residues. Germline-derived CDR1 and CDR2 are KGHSH and LQKENI. The CDR3 loop reads CASSPKEGASGYTF. CDR3 nucleotide sequence: TGTGCCAGCTCACCCAAAGAGGGGGCCTCTGGCTACACCTTC.

V gene TRBV2 combines with J gene TRBJ1-1; TRBD1 matches 10 bases. The ends lost 7 bases at V and 6 bases at J; junction bases unmatched: 8. The germline V gene encodes CDR1 SNHLY and CDR2 FYNNEI. The CDR3 loop spans 14 amino acids. CDR3 nucleotides: TGTGCCAGCACCTGGGACAGGGGTGATTCTGAAGCTTTCTTT. Translating gives CASTWDRGDSEAFF. The full variable domain, with the rest looked up from reference TRBV2 and TRBJ1-1, is EPEVTQTPSHQVTQMGQEVILRCVPISNHLYFYWYRQILGQKVEFLVSFYNNEISEKSEIFDDQFSVERPDGSNFTLKIRSTKLEDSAMYFCASTWDRGDSEAFFGQGTRLTVV.

J is TRBJ2-7 and V is TRBV15; 8 bases are a match to TRBD1. Losses at the gene ends were 2 bases for V and 2 bases for J; bases not matched to a gene: 8. The CDR3 runs to 16 residues. Germline CDR1 is LNHNV and CDR2 is YYDKDF (reference sequence). The chain's CDR3 is CATSRREGTGPYEQYF. The CDR3 nucleotides are TGTGCCACCAGCAGAAGGGAAGGGACAGGTCCCTACGAGCAGTACTTC. Drawing the rest from reference TRBV15 and TRBJ2-7, the complete variable domain is DAMVIQNPRYQVTQFGKPVTLSCSQTLNHNVMYWYQQKSSQAPKLLFHYYDKDFNNEADTPDNFQSRRPNTSFCFLDIRSPGLGDTAMYLCATSRREGTGPYEQYFGPGTRLTVT.

This chain connects TRBV2 to TRBJ1-6; D perhaps matches TRBD1 (5 bases). The CDR3 runs to 15 residues. The germline V gene has CDR1 SNHLY and CDR2 FYNNEI. Trimming stripped 2 bases from V and 7 bases from J, with 12 bases between. CDR3 nucleotide sequence: TGTGCCAGCAGTGAACGGGGGTCGGGAAATTCACCCCTCCACTTT. Translating gives CASSERGSGNSPLHF.

This clone turned up a few times. This chain links TRBV6-5 with TRBJ2-7; D is unresolved. With 2 bases removed from V and 0 bases from J, the gap between germline ends came to 8 bases. The CDR3 is 14 residues long. Germline V gene data show CDR1 as MNHEY and CDR2 as SVGAGI. The CDR3 sequence: CASSYGASSYEQYF. The CDR3, as DNA: TGTGCCAGCAGTTACGGTGCGAGCTCCTACGAGCAGTACTTC.

The genes are TRBV24-1 and TRBJ2-2; 13 bases map to TRBD2. CDR3 length: 19 amino acids. The germline CDR1 and CDR2 sequences are KGHDR and SFDVKD. V lost 4 bases and J lost 4; bases outside the gene matches: 11. CDR3 DNA: TGTGCCACCAGTGACTACACTAGCGGGGGGGCCTTTGGCACCGGGGAGCTGTTTTTT. Its protein is CATSDYTSGGAFGTGELFF.

A word on this clone: Different DNA sequences within this sample yield the same CDR3. The rearrangement links TRBV6-5 to TRBJ2-7; tentative D call: TRBD1 (6 bases). Germline CDR1 MNHEY, CDR2 SVGAGI. The CDR3 runs 12 residues. V was cut by 5 bases and J by 4 bases, with 9 bases left in between. The CDR3 DNA sequence: TGTGCCAGCAGTAGAGACAGGTACGAGCAGTACTTC. Translating it yields CASSRDRYEQYF.

The gene calls are TRBV25-1 and TRBJ1-1; D not resolved. CDR3 length: 15 amino acids. Trimming shortened V by 2 bases and J by 0 bases, and 10 bases separated the two germline ends. CDR1 and CDR2 (germline): MGHDK, SYGVNS. The CDR3 DNA is TGTGCCAGCAGTGAACAAGGGAGAATGAACACTGAAGCTTTCTTT. It translates to CASSEQGRMNTEAFF.